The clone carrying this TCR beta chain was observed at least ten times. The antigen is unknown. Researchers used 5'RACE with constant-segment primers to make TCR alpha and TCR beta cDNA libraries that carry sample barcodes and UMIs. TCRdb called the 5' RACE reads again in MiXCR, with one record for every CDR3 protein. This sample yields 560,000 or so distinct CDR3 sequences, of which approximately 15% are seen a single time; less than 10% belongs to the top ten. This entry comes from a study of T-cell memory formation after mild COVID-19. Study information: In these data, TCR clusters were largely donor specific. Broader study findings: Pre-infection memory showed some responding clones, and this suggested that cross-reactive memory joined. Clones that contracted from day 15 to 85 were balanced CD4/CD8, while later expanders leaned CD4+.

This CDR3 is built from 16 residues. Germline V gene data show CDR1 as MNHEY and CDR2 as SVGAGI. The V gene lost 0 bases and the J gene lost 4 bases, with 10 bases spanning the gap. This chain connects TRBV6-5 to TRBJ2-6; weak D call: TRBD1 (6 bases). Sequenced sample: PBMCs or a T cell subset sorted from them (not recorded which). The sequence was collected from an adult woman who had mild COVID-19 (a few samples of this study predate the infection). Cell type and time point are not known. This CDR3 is CASSYSLGAGANVLTF. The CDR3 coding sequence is TGTGCCAGCAGTTACTCATTGGGGGCAGGGGCCAACGTCCTGACTTTC.